What follows is one TCR beta chain and its context. Its specificity is not known. The V segment lost 5 bases and the J segment 5 bases; nucleotides outside the gene matches: 6. Per germline, CDR1 SGHAT and CDR2 FQNNGV. The length of the CDR3 is 14 residues. The data stem from a study of T cells in Graves' hyperthyroidism and ophthalmopathy. About the research overall: Peripheral blood draws took place at initial diagnosis, ahead of any treatment.

The source material, RNA transcripts, was used to amplify TCR beta CDR3 regions. A first-round RT-PCR of the TCR CDR3 used the HTBI primer set. TCRdb reprocessed the multiplex PCR reads via MiXCR and lists one record per CDR3 protein. The sample lists fewer than 500,000 distinct CDR3 sequences, around 15% occurring once. Findings and limits, study-wide: Ophthalmopathy onset followed model prediction by a median about seven months.

Based on clinical symptoms, serum thyroxine and TRAb, thyroid ultrasound and orbital computed tomography, diagnoses were reached. The authors obtained PBMCs from roughly 9.7 ml of fresh peripheral blood. The sample consisted of blood. This chain connects TRBV11-2 to TRBJ1-2, with 9 bases that match TRBD1. This TCR was sampled from a young woman with Graves' ophthalmopathy. The CDR3, as DNA: TGTGCCAGCAGCACACGGACAGGGGAGTATGGCTACACCTTC. It encodes CASSTRTGEYGYTF.